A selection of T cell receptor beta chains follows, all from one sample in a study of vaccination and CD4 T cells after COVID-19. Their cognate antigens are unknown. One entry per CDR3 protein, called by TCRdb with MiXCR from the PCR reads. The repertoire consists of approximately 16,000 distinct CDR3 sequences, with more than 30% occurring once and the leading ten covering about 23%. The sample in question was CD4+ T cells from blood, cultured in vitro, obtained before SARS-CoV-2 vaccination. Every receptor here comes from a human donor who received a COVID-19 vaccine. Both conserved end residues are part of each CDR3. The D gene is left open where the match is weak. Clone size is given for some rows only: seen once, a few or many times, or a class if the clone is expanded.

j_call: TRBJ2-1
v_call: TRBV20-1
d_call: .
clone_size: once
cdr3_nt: TGCAGTGCTAGAGATGGGAGCAGCTCCTACAATGAGCAGTTCTTC
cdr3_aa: CSARDGSSSYNEQFF

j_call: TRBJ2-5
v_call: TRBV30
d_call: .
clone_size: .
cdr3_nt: TGTGCCTGGAGTATGGGACGTCAAGGAGAGACCCAGTACTTC
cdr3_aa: CAWSMGRQGETQYF

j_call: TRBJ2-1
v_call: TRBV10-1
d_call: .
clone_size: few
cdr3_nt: TGCGCCAGCAGTGAAGGGTATACTGAGCAGTTCTTC
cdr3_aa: CASSEGYTEQFF

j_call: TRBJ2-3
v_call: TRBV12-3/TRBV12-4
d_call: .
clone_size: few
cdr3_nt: TGTGCCAGCAGTTTTTCGGGGAACGCAGATACGCAGTATTTT
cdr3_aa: CASSFSGNADTQYF

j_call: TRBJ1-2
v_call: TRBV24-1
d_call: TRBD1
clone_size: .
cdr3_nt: TGTGCCACCTCCCGGGCGGGACAGGGGACGGGCTACACCTTC
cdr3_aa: CATSRAGQGTGYTF

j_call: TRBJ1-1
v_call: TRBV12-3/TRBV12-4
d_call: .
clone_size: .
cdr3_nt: TGTGCCAGCAGTTTTAGGGGAGTCCGAGAAGCTTTCTTT
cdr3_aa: CASSFRGVREAFF

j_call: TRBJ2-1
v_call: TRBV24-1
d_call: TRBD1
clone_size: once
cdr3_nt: TGTGCCACCTCGTCTGACAGGGGGTATGGGAATGAGCAGTTCTTC
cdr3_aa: CATSSDRGYGNEQFF

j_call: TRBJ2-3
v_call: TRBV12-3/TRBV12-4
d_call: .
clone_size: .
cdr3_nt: TGTGCCAGCAGTTTAGTAGGGGGTATGGGGGCGCAGTATTTT
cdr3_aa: CASSLVGGMGAQYF

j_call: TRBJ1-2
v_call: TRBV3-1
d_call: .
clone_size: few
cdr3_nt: TGTGCCAGCAGCCAAGCAGGGGAGTCTGGCTACACCTTC
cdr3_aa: CASSQAGESGYTF

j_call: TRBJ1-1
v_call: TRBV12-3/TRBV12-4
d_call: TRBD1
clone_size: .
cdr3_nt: TGTGCCAGCAGTTCCCGAACAGGGGGCACTGAAGCTTTCTTT
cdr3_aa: CASSSRTGGTEAFF

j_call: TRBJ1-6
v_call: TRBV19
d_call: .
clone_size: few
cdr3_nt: TGTGCCAGTAGTGGACACCTAAATTCACCCCTCCACTTT
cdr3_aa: CASSGHLNSPLHF

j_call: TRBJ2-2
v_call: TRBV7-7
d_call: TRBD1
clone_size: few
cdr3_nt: TGTGCCAGCAGCCGCCTAACAGGGGATAACACCGGGGAGCTGTTTTTT
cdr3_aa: CASSRLTGDNTGELFF

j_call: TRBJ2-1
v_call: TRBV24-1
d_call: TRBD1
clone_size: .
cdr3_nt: TGTGCCACCAGTGATTCGACCGGGACAGGGGCTAATGAGCAGTTCTTC
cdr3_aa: CATSDSTGTGANEQFF

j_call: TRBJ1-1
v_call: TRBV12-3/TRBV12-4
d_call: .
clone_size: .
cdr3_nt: TGTGCCAGCAGATGGGGCACTGAAGCTTTCTTT
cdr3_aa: CASRWGTEAFF

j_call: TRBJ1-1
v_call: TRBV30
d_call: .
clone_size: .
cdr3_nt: TGTGCCTGGAGTGTACGCAGGGGAGGGTACACTGAAGCTTTCTTT
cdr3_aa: CAWSVRRGGYTEAFF

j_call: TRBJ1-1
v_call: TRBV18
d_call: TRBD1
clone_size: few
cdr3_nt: TGTGCCAGCTCACCAGCCCAGGGGGCGGCTTTCTTT
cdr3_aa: CASSPAQGAAFF

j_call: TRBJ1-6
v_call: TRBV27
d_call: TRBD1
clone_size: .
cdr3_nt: TGTGCCAGCAGGAGATTCGGGACAGATAATTCACCCCTCCACTTT
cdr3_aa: CASRRFGTDNSPLHF

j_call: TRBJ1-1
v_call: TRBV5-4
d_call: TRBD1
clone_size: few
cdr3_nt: TGTGCCAGCAGCTTGGGGGACAGGGGACCCCTCACTGAAGCTTTCTTT
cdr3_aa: CASSLGDRGPLTEAFF

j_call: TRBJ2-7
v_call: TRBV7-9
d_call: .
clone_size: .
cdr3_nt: TGTGCCAGCAGCTTAGCGATGGATTACGAGCAGTACTTC
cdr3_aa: CASSLAMDYEQYF

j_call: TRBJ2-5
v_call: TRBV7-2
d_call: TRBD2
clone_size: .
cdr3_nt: TGTGCCAGCAGCTTTACTAGCGGGGGGGCCGGGGCCCAGTACTTC
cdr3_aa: CASSFTSGGAGAQYF

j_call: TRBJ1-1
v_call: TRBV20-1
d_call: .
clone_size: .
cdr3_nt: TGCAGTGCTGGCCGGGCCGTCCTCGGCACTGAAGCTTTCTTT
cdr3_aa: CSAGRAVLGTEAFF

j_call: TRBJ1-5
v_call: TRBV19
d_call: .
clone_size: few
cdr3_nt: TGTGCCAGTAGTATAGTCGGGACTGATTATAGCAATCAGCCCCAGCATTTT
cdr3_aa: CASSIVGTDYSNQPQHF

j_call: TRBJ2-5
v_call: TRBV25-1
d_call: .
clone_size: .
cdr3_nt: TGTGCCAGCCCCAGGGGTCCAGAGACCCAGTACTTC
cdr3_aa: CASPRGPETQYF

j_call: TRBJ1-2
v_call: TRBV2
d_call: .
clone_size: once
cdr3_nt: TGTGCCAGCAGTGAATCAGGGGTCTATGGCTACACCTTC
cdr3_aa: CASSESGVYGYTF

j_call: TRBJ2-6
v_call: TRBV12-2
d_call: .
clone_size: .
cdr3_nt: TGTGCAAGTCGCTTCCCCCCGGGACTAGCGGGGACTACTGGGGCCAACGTCCTGACTTTC
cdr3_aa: CASRFPPGLAGTTGANVLTF

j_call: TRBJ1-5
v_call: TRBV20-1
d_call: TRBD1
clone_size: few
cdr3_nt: TGCAGTGCTAGAGAAGCAACAGGGGAGGGCAATCAGCCCCAGCATTTT
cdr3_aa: CSAREATGEGNQPQHF

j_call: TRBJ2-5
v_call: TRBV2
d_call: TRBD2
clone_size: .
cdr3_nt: TGTGCCAGCAGTGCTGTATATGCGGGGGGGCAAGAGACCCAGTACTTC
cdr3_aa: CASSAVYAGGQETQYF

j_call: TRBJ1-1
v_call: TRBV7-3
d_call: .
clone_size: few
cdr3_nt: TGTGCCAGCAGCCCGCAGGGACACCTTGAAGCTTTCTTT
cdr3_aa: CASSPQGHLEAFF

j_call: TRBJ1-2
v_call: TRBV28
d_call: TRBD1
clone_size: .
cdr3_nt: TGTGCCAGCAGCCCAGGGGGCCCCAACTATGGCTGCACCTTC
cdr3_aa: CASSPGGPNYGCTF

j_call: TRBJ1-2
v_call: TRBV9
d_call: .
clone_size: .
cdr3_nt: TGTGCCAGCAGCGGGATGGACGGGGGCTACTATGGCTACACCTTC
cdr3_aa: CASSGMDGGYYGYTF

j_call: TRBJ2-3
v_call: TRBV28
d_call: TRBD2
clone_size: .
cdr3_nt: TGTGCCAGCACCCCACTAGCGGGGGGGCGGACAGATACGCAGTATTTT
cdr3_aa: CASTPLAGGRTDTQYF

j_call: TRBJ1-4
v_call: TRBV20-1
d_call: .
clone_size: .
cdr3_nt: TGCAGTGCTTACCGTCCAACTAATGAAAAACTGTTTTTT
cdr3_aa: CSAYRPTNEKLFF

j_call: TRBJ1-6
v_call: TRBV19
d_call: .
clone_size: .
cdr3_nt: TGTGCCAGTAGTAATCAGGGCGGTAATTCACCCCTCCACTTT
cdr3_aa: CASSNQGGNSPLHF

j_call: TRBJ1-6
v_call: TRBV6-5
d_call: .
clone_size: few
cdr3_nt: TGTGCCAGCAGTTCCGGGCCCTATAATTCACCCCTCCACTTT
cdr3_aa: CASSSGPYNSPLHF

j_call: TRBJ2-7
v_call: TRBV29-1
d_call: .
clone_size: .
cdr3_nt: TGCAGCGTTCTGAAGACAAACTACGAGCAGTACTTC
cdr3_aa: CSVLKTNYEQYF

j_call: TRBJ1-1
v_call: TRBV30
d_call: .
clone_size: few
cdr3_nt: TGTGCCCGGAGGGACGGGAACACTGAAGCTTTCTTT
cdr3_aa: CARRDGNTEAFF

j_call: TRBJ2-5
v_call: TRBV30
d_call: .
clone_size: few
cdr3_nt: TGTGCCTGGAGTGTAGGGGGTAGGGAGACCCAGTACTTC
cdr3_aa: CAWSVGGRETQYF

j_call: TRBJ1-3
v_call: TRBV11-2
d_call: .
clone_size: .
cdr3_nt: TGTGCCAGCAGCTTAGATCAGGACAGAGTGGAGGGAAGCACCATATATTTT
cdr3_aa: CASSLDQDRVEGSTIYF

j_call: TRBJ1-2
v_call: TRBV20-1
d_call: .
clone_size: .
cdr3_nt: TGCAGTGCCAGTGGACAGTTAAACTATGGCTACACCTTC
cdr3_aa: CSASGQLNYGYTF

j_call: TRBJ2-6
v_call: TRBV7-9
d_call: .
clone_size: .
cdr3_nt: TGTGCCAGCAGCTTAGTGGAGCTGCCCCCTGGGGCCAACGTCCTGACTTTC
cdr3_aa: CASSLVELPPGANVLTF

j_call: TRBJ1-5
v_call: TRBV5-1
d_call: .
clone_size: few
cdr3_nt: TGCGCCAGCAGCTTGGGTGATCAGGGTGGCCAGCCCCAGCATTTT
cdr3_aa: CASSLGDQGGQPQHF

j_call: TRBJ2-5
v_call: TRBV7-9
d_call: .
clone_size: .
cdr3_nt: TGTGCCAGCAGCTTAGGGGGCGGGCGGACCCAGTACTTC
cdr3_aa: CASSLGGGRTQYF

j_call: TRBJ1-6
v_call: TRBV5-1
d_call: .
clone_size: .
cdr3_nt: TGCGCCAGCAGCTTGGACTGGGCGGGCGACTCACCCCTCCACTTT
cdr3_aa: CASSLDWAGDSPLHF

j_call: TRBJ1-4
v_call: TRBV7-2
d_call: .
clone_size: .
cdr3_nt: TGTGCCAGCAGTGTGGGACGGCTAAATGAAAAACTGTTTTTT
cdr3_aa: CASSVGRLNEKLFF

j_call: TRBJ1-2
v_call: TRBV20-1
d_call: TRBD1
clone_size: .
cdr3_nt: TGCAGTGCTAGAGATTGGGGGACAGGGTATGGCTACACCTTC
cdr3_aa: CSARDWGTGYGYTF

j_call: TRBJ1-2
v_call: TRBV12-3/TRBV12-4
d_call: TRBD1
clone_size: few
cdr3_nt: TGTGCCAGCTCTAATCACCTGGGACAGCAGTATGGCTACACCTTC
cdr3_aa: CASSNHLGQQYGYTF

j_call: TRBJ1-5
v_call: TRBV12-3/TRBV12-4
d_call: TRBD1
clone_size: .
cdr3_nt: TGTGCCAGCAGCTTAAGGACAGGGGGGAGCCAGCCCCAGCATTTT
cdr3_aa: CASSLRTGGSQPQHF

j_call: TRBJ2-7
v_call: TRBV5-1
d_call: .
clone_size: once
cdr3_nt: TGCGCCAGCAGCCTTGTGAGCCCCTACGAGCAGTACTTC
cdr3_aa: CASSLVSPYEQYF

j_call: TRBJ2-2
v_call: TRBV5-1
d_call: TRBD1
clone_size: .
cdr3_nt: TGCGCCAGCAGCCTTTCCGGGACAGGGAGAACCGGGGAGCTGTTTTTT
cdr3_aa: CASSLSGTGRTGELFF

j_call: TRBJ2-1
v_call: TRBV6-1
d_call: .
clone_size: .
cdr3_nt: TGTGCCAGCAGTGAAAACCCCCCAGGGAACTCCTACAATGAGCAGTTCTTC
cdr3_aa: CASSENPPGNSYNEQFF

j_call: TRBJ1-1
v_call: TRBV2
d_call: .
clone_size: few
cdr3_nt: TGTGCCAGCAGTGAATCGTGGGCAGACCCCCGGGGTGCTTTCTTT
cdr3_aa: CASSESWADPRGAFF

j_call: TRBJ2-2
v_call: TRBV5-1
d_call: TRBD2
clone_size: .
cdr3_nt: TGCGCCAGCACCGAACTAGCGGGCACGAACACCGGGGAGCTGTTTTTT
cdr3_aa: CASTELAGTNTGELFF

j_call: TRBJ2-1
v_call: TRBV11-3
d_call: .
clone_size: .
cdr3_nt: TGTGCCAGCAGCTTAGGGAGAACGAATGAGCAGTTCTTC
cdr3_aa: CASSLGRTNEQFF

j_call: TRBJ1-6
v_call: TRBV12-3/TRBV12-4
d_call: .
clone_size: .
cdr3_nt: TGTGCCAGCAGTTTAGCGGCAGGGATTACGAATTCACCCCTCCACTTT
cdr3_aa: CASSLAAGITNSPLHF

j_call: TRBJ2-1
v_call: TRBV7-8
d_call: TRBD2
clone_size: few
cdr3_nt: TGTGCCAGCAGCCCCGAGCGGGGGGCTTTAAATGAGCAGTTCTTC
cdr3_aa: CASSPERGALNEQFF

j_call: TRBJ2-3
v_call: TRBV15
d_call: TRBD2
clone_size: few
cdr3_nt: TGTGCCACCAGCTCCTCCGTGGCGGGGGGGCCAAATACGCAGTATTTT
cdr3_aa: CATSSSVAGGPNTQYF

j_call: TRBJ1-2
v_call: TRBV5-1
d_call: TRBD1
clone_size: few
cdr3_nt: TGCGCCAGCAGCCCAGGGGGAGGTCTACAGGGCTACACCTTC
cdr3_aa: CASSPGGGLQGYTF